This T cell receptor beta chain was identified during a study of T-cell reconstitution after alpha-beta-depleted transplantation in children. Findings and caveats of the study: In patients about two months after transplant, alpha-beta T cells reportedly arose from several hundred expanded graft clones.

About this clonotype itself: Antigen unknown.

Germline values: CDR1 DFQATT, CDR2 SNEGSKA (reference sequence). This CDR3 is built from 20 residues. With 0 bases removed from V and 3 bases from J, the gap between germline ends came to 27 bases. Preparation of the TCRbeta library was carried out with unique molecular identifiers. A single record per CDR3 protein comes from TCRdb applying MiXCR to the PCR reads. This table holds roughly 100,000 distinct CDR3 sequences, around 7.8% found once. The receptor was derived from a boy under 10 years old with acute lymphoblastic leukemia, due to receive a stem cell transplant. V is TRBV20-1 and J is TRBJ2-1; D is undetermined. Specimen: PBMCs, collected before TCRalphabeta/CD19-depleted stem cell transplant. For the CDR3, the DNA is TGCAGTGCTAGAGATATAATAGACACTGACAATGAACAAATCTACAATGAGCAGTTCTTC. Amino acids: CSARDIIDTDNEQIYNEQFF.